What follows are 3 T cell receptor beta chains derived from one specimen sequenced in a study of blood T cell repertoires in COVID-19. Here immunoSEQ multiplex PCR was the method, and the copy in TCRdb shows in-frame clones only, minus some. The sample has a few hundred thousand clones, 89% seen once. Material: peripheral blood. All receptors derive from a man between 18 and 29 years old who had recovered from COVID-19.

A single count supports this clone. The chain links TRBV7-9 to TRBJ2-7, with TRBD1 matching over 7 bases. V lost 5 bases and J lost 3; bases outside the gene matches: 4. CDR3 length: 13 residues. Germline values: CDR1 SEHNR, CDR2 FQNEAQ (reference sequence). CDR3 residues: CASSISGGYEQYF. In nucleotides, the CDR3 is TGTGCCAGCAGCATATCAGGGGGCTACGAGCAGTACTTC.

The chain combines TRBV3-1 (or the pseudogene TRBV3-2) with TRBJ2-7, with 13 positions matching TRBD2. The trim removed 5 bases at V and 5 bases at J, leaving 12 bases unmatched. From germline, CDR1 is LGHDT and CDR2 YNNKEL (reference sequence). This CDR3 is built from 17 residues. This CDR3 is CASSSGGLAGVIDEQYF. The CDR3 nucleotides are TGTGCCAGCAGCTCAGGTGGACTAGCGGGAGTAATTGACGAGCAGTACTTC.

The rearrangement links TRBV6-2 or TRBV6-3 to TRBJ1-5; tentative D call: TRBD1 (5 bases). The CDR3 consists of 15 residues. The V end was cut by 0 bases, the J end by 5 bases, with 11 bases between. Germline CDR1 reads MNHEY; CDR2 reads SVGEGT. CDR3 in DNA: TGTGCCAGCAGTTACTCGACAGCAGGCCATCAGCCCCAGCATTTT. It codes for CASSYSTAGHQPQHF.